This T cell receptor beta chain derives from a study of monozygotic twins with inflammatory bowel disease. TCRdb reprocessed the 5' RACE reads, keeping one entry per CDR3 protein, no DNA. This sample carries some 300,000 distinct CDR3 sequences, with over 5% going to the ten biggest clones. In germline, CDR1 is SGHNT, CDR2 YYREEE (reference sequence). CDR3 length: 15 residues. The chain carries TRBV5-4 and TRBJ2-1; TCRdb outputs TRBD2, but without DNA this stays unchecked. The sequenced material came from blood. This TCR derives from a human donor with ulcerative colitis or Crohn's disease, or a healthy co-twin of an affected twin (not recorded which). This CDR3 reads CASSYLAGSYNEQFF. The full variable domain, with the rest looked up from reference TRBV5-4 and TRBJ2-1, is ETGVTQSPTHLIKTRGQQVTLRCSSQSGHNTVSWYQQALGQGPQFIFQYYREEENGRGNFPPRFSGLQFPNYSSELNVNALELDDSALYLCASSYLAGSYNEQFFGPGTRLTVL.